The rows below give T cell receptor beta chains drawn from one sample of a study of blood T cells in healthy people across ages. Via MiXCR, TCRdb re-called the 5' RACE reads, giving one row per CDR3 protein. The sample comprises around 1.5 million distinct CDR3 sequences, approximately 42% of which are singletons, and roughly 7.7% rests with the top ten. Specimen: blood. These receptors came from a woman aged 18-30 years in good health. Each CDR3 is given with its conserved first and last residue. D genes are given only for firm matches. Expanded clones are given a class, and other clones once, few, many or no size at all.

TGCAGTGCCGATCTTGGCGGGGCCAGGGCTAATGAAAAACTGTTTTTT	CSADLGGARANEKLFF	few	TRBJ1-4	TRBV20-1	NA
TGTGCCAGCAGTTACTCGAAGGACAGGGATTCACCCCTCCACTTT	CASSYSKDRDSPLHF	NA	TRBJ1-6	TRBV6-6	TRBD1
TGCAGTGTTACGACCGGCAATGAGCAGTTCTTC	CSVTTGNEQFF	NA	TRBJ2-1	TRBV20-1	NA
TGTGCCAGCAGCCAATTGTCCGTGAGCTCCTATAATTCACCCCTCCACTTT	CASSQLSVSSYNSPLHF	NA	TRBJ1-6	TRBV3-1	NA
TGCAGTGCCCTGTGGGACCCCGGGGAGACCCAGTACTTC	CSALWDPGETQYF	NA	TRBJ2-5	TRBV20-1	NA
TGTGCCAGCAGTCACAGGGGCGCTAACTATGGCTACACCTTC	CASSHRGANYGYTF	NA	TRBJ1-2	TRBV6-5	TRBD1
TGCGCCGGCAGCTTGCGGGCAGGGGAAGGCCACGAGCAGTACTTC	CAGSLRAGEGHEQYF	NA	TRBJ2-7	TRBV5-1	NA
TGCGCCAGCGGGGACAGGGGAAGCTCCTACGAGCAGTACTTC	CASGDRGSSYEQYF	NA	TRBJ2-7	TRBV5-1	TRBD1
TGTGCCAGCAGCGCAGAGCTAGCGGGGGACTCTCGGGAGACCCAGTACTTC	CASSAELAGDSRETQYF	few	TRBJ2-5	TRBV7-2	TRBD2
TGTGCCAGCAGACCTCATACTAGATCCCATGAGCAGTACTTC	CASRPHTRSHEQYF	once	TRBJ2-5	TRBV27	NA
TGCGCCAGCAGGTGGCGGGGGAAGTTCTTC	CASRWRGKFF	NA	TRBJ2-1	TRBV5-1	TRBD2
TGTGCCTCTTACGGGGACAGGGGGCTAAATGAGCAGTTCTTC	CASYGDRGLNEQFF	many	TRBJ2-1	TRBV10-3	TRBD1
TGTGCCTGGAGTGTGAGCGGCGGCCTGCAGTATTTT	CAWSVSGGLQYF	NA	TRBJ2-3	TRBV30	NA
TGTGCCAGCAGGTCCGGGGGTCGGTATGGCTACACCTTC	CASRSGGRYGYTF	few	TRBJ1-2	TRBV12-3/TRBV12-4	NA
TGTGCCAGCAGCTTGGTCAGAAATGAAAAACTGTTTTTT	CASSLVRNEKLFF	few	TRBJ1-4	TRBV5-5	NA
TGCAGTGCGCTGACTAGCGGGAGCCCAGATACGCAGTATTTT	CSALTSGSPDTQYF	NA	TRBJ2-3	TRBV20-1	TRBD2
TGTGCCAGCGCCGCGGGGGCTCCGTCGATTACGGAGCAGTACTTC	CASAAGAPSITEQYF	NA	TRBJ2-4	TRBV2	NA
TGTGCCAGCAGCCAAGAACTCGGGGCCGGGGACTACGAGCAGTACTTC	CASSQELGAGDYEQYF	NA	TRBJ2-7	TRBV3-1	NA
TGTGCCAGCTCACCCCGGACAGGGAGGGGCTCTGGGGCCAACGTCCTGACTTTC	CASSPRTGRGSGANVLTF	NA	TRBJ2-6	TRBV18	NA
TGTGCCAGCAGCCTCATAGGGACAGTCTACAATGAGCAGTACTTC	CASSLIGTVYNEQYF	NA	TRBJ2-7	TRBV11-2	TRBD1
TGTGCCAGCACCGAAGCCGCATACAATGAGCAGTTCTTC	CASTEAAYNEQFF	few	TRBJ2-1	TRBV6-5	NA
TGCGCCAGCAGCTTGAGGCCCGGCAATGAGCAGTACTTC	CASSLRPGNEQYF	NA	TRBJ2-7	TRBV5-1	NA
TGCGCCAGCAGCTCCGAGGGACAGGGGACCGATGAGCAGTTCTTC	CASSSEGQGTDEQFF	few	TRBJ2-1	TRBV5-1	TRBD1
TGTGCCAGCAGTGCCTACGGGGGGCAGGGTTACGAGCAGTACTTC	CASSAYGGQGYEQYF	few	TRBJ2-7	TRBV6-6	NA
TGTGTCAGCAGTGAAGGGGCAGGGGAAGAGACCCAGTACTTC	CVSSEGAGEETQYF	NA	TRBJ2-5	TRBV25-1	NA
TGTGCCAGCCGAACTTCCCCCCCCGATTTCTATGGCTACACCTTC	CASRTSPPDFYGYTF	NA	TRBJ1-2	TRBV6-5	NA
TGCGCCAGCGGCCCGACAGCGGGAGGGCTCTACAATGAGCAGTTCTTC	CASGPTAGGLYNEQFF	NA	TRBJ2-1	TRBV4-1	TRBD2
TGTGCCAGCAGCTTAGGTAGCGGGGACTACAATAAGCAGTACTTC	CASSLGSGDYNKQYF	NA	TRBJ2-5	TRBV7-2	TRBD2
TGTGCCAGCAGCTTAGAAGGGGACAACTACAATGAGCAGTTCTTC	CASSLEGDNYNEQFF	NA	TRBJ2-1	TRBV11-2	NA
TGTGCCAGCAGCTTAGGTCCAGGGACTTCCACAGATACGCAGTATTTT	CASSLGPGTSTDTQYF	many	TRBJ2-3	TRBV7-6	NA
TGCAGCGCTAGAGATTGGGCGGGGGCCAGATCAGGTGGAGAGACCCAGTACTTC	CSARDWAGARSGGETQYF	NA	TRBJ2-5	TRBV20-1	NA
TGTGCCAGCGCCCTGGCGGGCCAAGAGACCCAGTACTTC	CASALAGQETQYF	few	TRBJ2-5	TRBV10-3	NA
TGCGCCAGCAGCCAAGGGGAGCAGCTCAATGAGCAGTTCTTC	CASSQGEQLNEQFF	NA	TRBJ2-1	TRBV4-1	NA
TGTGCCAGCAGTAGAGGGGAGGGTGGCTACACCTTC	CASSRGEGGYTF	NA	TRBJ1-2	TRBV6-6	NA
TGTGCCAGCAGTCCCGGTCAAGAGACCCAGTACTTC	CASSPGQETQYF	many	TRBJ2-5	TRBV18	NA
TGTGCCAGCAGACGGGGTACAGGGGCAACTGAAGCTTTCTTT	CASRRGTGATEAFF	NA	TRBJ1-1	TRBV2	TRBD1
TGTGCCAGCAGCGTAGAGGCCGGACAGGGCTACGAGCAGTACTTC	CASSVEAGQGYEQYF	NA	TRBJ2-7	TRBV9	TRBD1
TGTGCCAGCACCAAGGAGCTAGCGGGAGTTTCCTACAATGAGCAGTTCTTC	CASTKELAGVSYNEQFF	few	TRBJ2-1	TRBV6-6	TRBD2
TGTGCCAGCAGGGAAGGACCAGCGCATTACAATGAGCAGTTCTTC	CASREGPAHYNEQFF	once	TRBJ2-1	TRBV2	NA
TGTGCCAGCAGATCCTACAATGAGCAGTTCTTC	CASRSYNEQFF	many	TRBJ2-1	TRBV6-6	NA
TGTGCCAGCAGCCCCGGTGACGCGGACAGTGGCTATGGCTACACCTTC	CASSPGDADSGYGYTF	NA	TRBJ1-2	TRBV4-2	NA
TGTGCCAGCCGGATGTACAATGAGCAGTACTTC	CASRMYNEQYF	NA	TRBJ2-7	TRBV7-9	NA
TGCGCCAGCGCAAGACAGGCCCACAATGAGCAGTTCTTC	CASARQAHNEQFF	NA	TRBJ2-1	TRBV4-1	NA
TGTGCCAGCAGCAGCCGGGACGCGTATGACGGGGAGCAGTTCTTC	CASSSRDAYDGEQFF	NA	TRBJ2-1	TRBV7-3	NA